The source of this T cell receptor (beta chain) is a study of molecular identifiers for immune sequencing clone quantification. The overall study: Five portions were made in replicates from RNA of roughly 20,000 or 100,000 naive CD8 cells, and four underwent sequencing.

Preparation methods for the bulk TCR libraries were those previously described, with listed TCR primers. TCRdb used MiXCR to reprocess the PCR reads, holding one entry per CDR3 protein. The data hold about 640,000 distinct CDR3 sequences, with approximately 20% observed a single time. Sorted cell numbers of about 17,000 to 1,000,000, with 10%, 30% or 50% RNA, served as input for naive CD8 libraries. Sorting was used to obtain naive CD8 T cells (CD8+CD4-CCR7+CD45RA+). Trimming pared 4 bases from V and 1 base from J, leaving 11 bases between. The germline V gene encodes CDR1 LNHDA and CDR2 SQIVND (reference sequence). This CDR3 is built from 14 residues.

This rearrangement joins TRBV19 to TRBJ2-7; D not certain. Material for sequencing was naive CD8+ T cells from blood, with Jurkat cell RNA spiked in. Subset denoted: FACS-sorted CD8+CD4-CCR7+CD45RA+ naive T cells. This TCR was sampled from a human donor in good health. Some libraries in this study had Jurkat cell RNA spiked in. This chain's CDR3 is CASSSSDGSYEQYF. The CDR3 DNA follows: TGTGCCAGTAGTAGTAGTGACGGGTCCTACGAGCAGTACTTC.